The 6 T cell receptor beta chains below come from one sample, sequenced in a study of blood T cells in healthy people across ages (dated by TCRdb to between 2014 and 2017). To prepare the library, 5' RACE was applied. Sequencing used an Illumina HiSeq 2500. A second roughly 6 to 11 cycle PCR used a sample-barcoded 5' primer and a J-beta primer mix. The public reads were quality trimmed at Q25 with fastp and then assembled into clones with MiXCR by TCRdb, keeping productive beta chains. Identical CDR3 protein sequences are pooled into one entry, listed with their most common genes and DNA. The sample table records about 1,800,000 distinct CDR3 sequences; roughly 28% of these occur just once. The ten largest clones add up to 6.5% to 8.5% of the sample. The source material was blood. The receptors derive from a woman aged 30 to 39 in good health.

The chain uses TRBV28 and TRBJ1-2; D perhaps matches TRBD1 (5 bases). The CDR3 has 16 amino acids. In germline, CDR1 is MDHEN, CDR2 SYDVKM. V shed 6 bases and J shed 4 bases, with 21 bases lying between them. The CDR3 protein is CASRGPQARTLYGYTF. The DNA of the CDR3 is TGTGCCAGCAGGGGACCACAAGCACGGACCCTCTATGGCTACACCTTC.

This clonotype appeared a few times. The chain joins TRBV6-2 or TRBV6-3 to TRBJ1-1, with D hard to call. CDR3 length: 14 residues. Trimming took 0 bases from V and 1 from J, leaving 6 bases between them. Germline CDR1 MNHEY, CDR2 SVGEGT. The CDR3 is CASSYSVENTEAFF. In nucleotides, the CDR3 is TGTGCCAGCAGTTACTCGGTGGAGAACACTGAAGCTTTCTTT.

The chain has TRBV28 and TRBJ2-2; 13 positions match TRBD2. V lost 5 bases to trimming and J lost 8 bases; unmatched junction nucleotides: 8. Germline CDR1 MDHEN, CDR2 SYDVKM. CDR3 length equals 16 residues. The CDR3 DNA reads TGTGCCAGCAGTCCGCGGACTAGCGGGGGTCGGGGGGAGCTGTTTTTT. It translates to CASSPRTSGGRGELFF.

The chain uses TRBV12-3 or TRBV12-4 and TRBJ2-4, with D possibly matching TRBD1 (6 bases). V gave up 5 bases and J gave up 6 bases, with 20 bases separating them. CDR3 length: 16 amino acids. CDR3 DNA sequence: TGTGCCAGCAGTCCCGAGTATGAGTGGGGGCCAAACATTCAGTACTTC. It encodes CASSPEYEWGPNIQYF.

This chain connects TRBV29-1 to TRBJ1-6, with 7 bases that match TRBD1. V lost 6 bases to trimming and J lost 5 bases; unmatched junction nucleotides: 7. The germline gives CDR1 SQVTM, CDR2 ANQGSEA. The CDR3 has 14 residues. The CDR3 nucleotides read TGCAGCGTAAAGGGGGACAGCGATAATTCACCCCTCCACTTT. Protein product: CSVKGDSDNSPLHF.

The J gene is TRBJ2-4, the V gene TRBV10-3; possibly TRBD2 for D (6 bases). The germline CDR1 and CDR2 sequences are ENHRY and SYGVKD. V dropped 0 bases and J dropped 7 bases, with 10 bases sitting between them. The CDR3 is 14 residues long. The CDR3 coding sequence is TGTGCCATCAGTGAGTCGAAAGGAGGGAACATTCAGTACTTC. This codes for CAISESKGGNIQYF.